The 18 T cell receptor beta chains reported below all come from one sample, sequenced in a study of T cells in Graves' hyperthyroidism and ophthalmopathy (dated by TCRdb to the late 2010s). Libraries were constructed by multiplex PCR. The instrument was an Illumina HiSeq 2000. The TCR beta CDR3 regions were amplified from the RNA transcripts. For the first round of RT-PCR on the TCR CDR3, the HTBI primer set was used together with the Qiagen OneStep RT-PCR kit. TCRdb trimmed the raw reads at Q25, called clones with MiXCR and kept productive beta chains. Each entry is one CDR3 protein sequence, shown with its most common DNA and genes. The sample profile shows about 740,000 distinct CDR3 sequences; 11% to 15% of them were found once. Roughly 10% of the sample comes from the top ten. The sample comprised blood. The receptor source for this set is a woman aged 18-29 years with Graves' hyperthyroidism.

In its sample, this clonotype was seen once. The rearrangement joins TRBV7-8 to TRBJ1-3; tentative D call: TRBD1 (5 bases). The germline CDR1 and CDR2 sequences are SGHVS and FQNEAQ. V lost 2 bases and J 0 bases, leaving 11 bases between the germline ends. There are 16 residues in the CDR3. CDR3: CASSLIRGPSGNTIYF. CDR3 nucleotide sequence: TGTGCCAGCAGCTTAATCCGGGGCCCCTCTGGAAACACCATATATTTT. Together with reference TRBV7-8 and TRBJ1-3, the CDR3 gives the full variable domain: GAGVSQSPRYKVAKRGQDVALRCDPISGHVSLFWYQQALGQGPEFLTYFQNEAQLDKSGLPSDRFFAERPEGSVSTLKIQRTQQEDSAVYLCASSLIRGPSGNTIYFGEGSWLTVV.

As regards this clonotype: A much larger clone differs from this one at a single base, so this may be a read error. The rearrangement links TRBV5-6 to TRBJ1-1; no firm D call. CDR1 is SGHDT, CDR2 YYEEEE, per germline. V was clipped by 7 bases and J by 11 bases, with 21 bases between them. This CDR3 is 13 amino acids long. CDR3 nucleotide sequence: TGTGCCAGCGGCTCGTCCTTGCTCCCTGGGGCTTTCTTT. It codes for CASGSSLLPGAFF.

This clonotype appeared many times. The genes are TRBV27 and TRBJ1-1; 7 bases match TRBD1. With 2 bases clipped from V and 5 bases from J, the junction kept 8 bases outside the gene matches. CDR1 and CDR2 from the germline V gene are MNHEY and SMNVEV (reference sequence). There are 15 residues in the CDR3. This chain's CDR3 is CASSLLQPGQTEAFF. CDR3 nucleotides: TGTGCCAGCAGTTTACTACAACCGGGACAGACTGAAGCTTTCTTT.

This clonotype was seen repeatedly, ten times or more. The chain carries TRBV4-3 and TRBJ2-6, with TRBD2 matching 8 bases. Germline trimming cut 1 base from V and 6 bases from J; bases unmatched to any gene: 2. Germline CDR1 and CDR2: LGHNA and YSLEER. This CDR3 spans 15 amino acids. CDR3 residues: CASSQAGGAANVLTF. DNA for the CDR3: TGCGCCAGCAGCCAAGCGGGGGGGGCGGCCAACGTCCTGACTTTC.

The sample holds many counts of this clonotype. This sequence joins TRBV20-1 and TRBJ2-7; 8 nucleotides line up with TRBD1. This CDR3 region has 15 residues. From germline, CDR1 is DFQATT and CDR2 SNEGSKA (reference sequence). After removal of 0 bases from V and 2 bases from J, the junction contained 6 bases not matched to a gene. The CDR3 here is CSARDLGQVPYEQYF. The CDR3 DNA sequence: TGCAGTGCTAGAGATCTGGGACAGGTCCCCTACGAGCAGTACTTC.

V is TRBV6-2 or TRBV6-3 and J is TRBJ2-3; D perhaps matches TRBD2 (6 bases). The CDR3 runs to 14 residues. Trimming pared 5 bases from V and 7 bases from J, leaving 16 bases between. The germline CDR1 and CDR2 sequences are MNHEY and SVGEGT. The chain's CDR3 is CASSTSGTVNTQYF. CDR3 DNA sequence: TGTGCCAGCAGTACGTCCGGGACTGTAAATACGCAGTATTTT.

V usage is TRBV6-1 and J usage is TRBJ2-1, with TRBD2 identical over 11 bases. The CDR3 totals 17 residues. Trimming took 6 bases from V and 6 from J; bases not matched to a gene: 13. Germline CDR1 and CDR2: MNHNS and SASEGT. The CDR3 region is CASSWTTSGKRANEQFF. Here the CDR3 DNA reads TGTGCCAGCAGCTGGACGACTAGCGGGAAGAGGGCCAATGAGCAGTTCTTC.

This clonotype appeared many times. The rearrangement uses TRBV6-2 or TRBV6-3 and TRBJ1-2; the D gene is possibly TRBD1 (6 bases). CDR3 length: 12 residues. V was clipped by 8 bases and J by 3 bases, with 10 bases between them. Germline CDR1 is MNHEY and CDR2 is SVGEGT. CDR3 region: CASRRGDYGYTF. CDR3 nucleotide sequence: TGTGCCAGCCGTAGGGGGGACTATGGCTACACCTTC.

This clonotype was counted many times. The V gene is TRBV12-3 or TRBV12-4, the J gene TRBJ1-3; no clear D gene. CDR3 size: 14 residues. V was pared by 4 bases and J by 0 bases, with 7 bases between. The chain's CDR3 is CASSWTSSGNTIYF. In DNA form, the CDR3 reads TGTGCCAGCAGTTGGACCTCCTCTGGAAACACCATATATTTT.

The chain uses TRBV5-6 and TRBJ2-4, with 10 bases aligning to TRBD1. The CDR3 extends over 15 amino acids. V shed 6 bases and J 4 bases; nucleotides not matched to a gene: 7. Germline assignment: CDR1 SGHDT and CDR2 YYEEEE. This chain's CDR3 is CASIYRDRGKNIQYF. CDR3 bases: TGTGCCAGCATCTACCGGGACAGGGGTAAAAACATTCAGTACTTC.

This clonotype has a count of ten or more. The chain carries TRBV11-3 and TRBJ2-3, with D tentatively TRBD1 or TRBD2 (5 bases each). Germline CDR1 is SGHNT and CDR2 is YENEEA. The CDR3 consists of 16 residues. V was trimmed by 2 bases and J by 3 bases, leaving 15 bases between them. The CDR3 DNA sequence: TGTGCCAGCAGCTTACGGGTCGGGAAGGGGACAGATACGCAGTATTTT. Its protein product is CASSLRVGKGTDTQYF.

This clonotype occurred a few times. This chain links TRBV20-1 with TRBJ2-4; tentatively, D is TRBD1 or TRBD2 (6 bases each). V was cut by 4 bases and J by 3 bases, with 19 bases left in between. The CDR3 length is 16 residues. Germline CDR1 DFQATT, CDR2 SNEGSKA (reference sequence). For the CDR3, the DNA is TGCAGTGCTAAAGCGTTAGGGGGAGGTGGCAAAAACATTCAGTACTTC. This translates into CSAKALGGGGKNIQYF.

This clonotype was detected many times. V usage is TRBV20-1 and J usage is TRBJ1-2, with 8 nucleotides matching TRBD1. V was clipped by 5 bases and J by 8 bases; unmatched bases: 4. The CDR3 has 11 residues. Germline V CDR1 and CDR2: DFQATT, SNEGSKA (reference sequence). In DNA form, the CDR3 reads TGCAGTGCTCCGACAGGGGAGGGCTACACCTTC. Its protein is CSAPTGEGYTF.

The gene calls are TRBV10-3 and TRBJ2-1, with D perhaps being TRBD1 or TRBD2 (5 bases each). The germline V gene has CDR1 ENHRY and CDR2 SYGVKD. V lost 3 bases and J 0 bases, leaving 24 bases between the germline ends. The CDR3 sequence is 20 residues long. DNA of the CDR3: TGTGCCATCAGTGAAGTGTGGGACCAAATTTCAAGGAGCTCCTACAATGAGCAGTTCTTC. Translation: CAISEVWDQISRSSYNEQFF.

This sequence joins TRBV19 and TRBJ2-6; 7 nucleotides match TRBD1. V lost 9 bases to trimming and J lost 1 base; unmatched junction nucleotides: 9. Germline lookup yields CDR1 LNHDA and CDR2 SQIVND (reference sequence). The length of the CDR3 is 16 residues. The CDR3: CASLDRRVSGANVLTF. The CDR3 DNA follows: TGTGCCAGCCTGGACAGGCGGGTGTCTGGGGCCAACGTCCTGACTTTC.

This clonotype appeared many times. This rearrangement joins TRBV2 to TRBJ1-5; D is unclear. V was pared by 4 bases and J by 2 bases, with 9 bases between. Germline CDR1 reads SNHLY; CDR2 reads FYNNEI. This CDR3 has 14 amino acids. CDR3 bases: TGTGCCAGCAGTGTCGCAGAGGGCAATCAGCCCCAGCATTTT. Protein: CASSVAEGNQPQHF.

There are many counts of this clonotype. The V call is TRBV27, the J call TRBJ2-2, with TRBD1 matching 8 bases. The germline V gene encodes CDR1 MNHEY and CDR2 SMNVEV (reference sequence). Trimming at V came to 4 bases and at J to 6 bases, leaving 22 bases not matched to a gene. CDR3 length equals 20 residues. The DNA of the CDR3 is TGTGCCAGCAGTTCCCTCTCGAGTTTGTACAGGGGGGAGGACGCCGGGGAGCTGTTTTTT. It specifies CASSSLSSLYRGEDAGELFF.

The chain couples TRBV7-9 to TRBJ1-1, with unresolved D. V was pared by 4 bases and J by 10 bases, with 10 bases between. Germline V gene data show CDR1 as SEHNR and CDR2 as FQNEAQ (reference sequence). The CDR3 runs to 11 residues. CDR3 region: CASSSGEGAFF. The CDR3, as DNA: TGTGCCAGCAGCTCCGGCGAGGGAGCTTTCTTT.